These 15 T cell receptor beta chains share one sample of origin, sequenced in a study of blood T cell repertoires in COVID-19. Assay used: immunoSEQ multiplex PCR; TCRdb lists only in-frame clones, some missing. The sample lists 100,000 to 150,000 clones, around nine tenths occurring once. The material sequenced was peripheral blood. The receptors shown here come from a man in his forties or fifties with active or convalescent COVID-19.

V is TRBV18 and J is TRBJ1-1, with TRBD1 matching over 9 bases. There are 14 residues in the CDR3. Germline lookup yields CDR1 KGHSH and CDR2 LQKENI. The trim removed 4 bases at V and 4 bases at J, leaving 4 bases unmatched. DNA for the CDR3: TGTGCCAGCTCACTAGAGACAGGGGGCACTGAAGCTTTCTTT. Its protein is CASSLETGGTEAFF.

The chain recombines TRBV19 with TRBJ1-2, with a weak D call TRBD1 (5 bases). This CDR3 contains 14 residues. Deletions cut 6 bases from V and 0 bases from J, with 11 bases between. Germline loops: CDR1 LNHDA, CDR2 SQIVND (reference sequence). CDR3 protein: CASSRDFPNYGYTF. CDR3 nucleotide sequence: TGTGCCAGTAGCAGGGACTTTCCTAACTATGGCTACACCTTC.

The chain combines TRBV5-4 with TRBJ1-2, with a tentative D call TRBD1 (6 bases). The CDR3 is 14 amino acids. V lost 0 bases to trimming and J lost 2 bases, with 8 bases between them. The germline V gene encodes CDR1 SGHNT and CDR2 YYREEE (reference sequence). The chain's CDR3 is CASSLAGDNYGYTF. The CDR3 DNA sequence: TGTGCCAGCAGCTTGGCAGGGGACAACTATGGCTACACCTTC.

This chain joins TRBV6-5 and TRBJ1-1, with a weak D call TRBD1 (5 bases). The CDR3 is made up of 14 amino acids. With 10 bases removed from V and 4 bases from J, the gap between germline ends came to 19 bases. Germline CDR1 is MNHEY and CDR2 is SVGAGI. The CDR3 reads CATRGITTGTEAFF. In nucleotides, the CDR3 is TGTGCCACCCGGGGGATTACCACTGGCACTGAAGCTTTCTTT.

For this clone: The junction departs from germline at one end; a sequencing error may be responsible. This chain links TRBV19 with TRBJ1-1, with a tentative D call TRBD1 (6 bases). This CDR3 comprises 15 residues. Germline V CDR1 and CDR2: LNHDA, SQIVND (reference sequence). The CDR3 DNA reads as TGTGCCAGTAATATACTAACAGGGAGTATCACTGAAGCTTTCTTT. Protein sequence: CASNILTGSITEAFF.

This clone has only one observation. The chain is built from TRBV7-2 and TRBJ1-3; 8 nucleotides match TRBD1. Looked up from germline, CDR1 is SGHTA and CDR2 is FQGNSA. This CDR3 is 15 amino acids long. The V gene end was trimmed by 6 bases and the J gene end by 2 bases; junction bases not matched to a gene: 6. The CDR3 bases are TGTGCCAGCAGGGAGACAGGGGTCACTGGAAACACCATATATTTT. Translation: CASRETGVTGNTIYF.

The V and J genes are TRBV4-3 and TRBJ1-4, with D possibly matching TRBD1 (5 bases). Trimming pared 0 bases from V and 1 base from J, leaving 9 bases between. Per germline, CDR1 LGHNA and CDR2 YSLEER. CDR3 length equals 16 residues. Here the CDR3 reads CASSQDLGGTNEKLFF. In DNA form, the CDR3 reads TGCGCCAGCAGCCAAGATCTCGGGGGAACTAATGAAAAACTGTTTTTT.

This chain joins TRBV7-8 and TRBJ2-5, with a possible D match to TRBD2 (7 bases). The CDR3 is 18 residues long. V gave up 5 bases and J gave up 5 bases, with 27 bases separating them. Germline-derived CDR1 and CDR2 are SGHVS and FQNEAQ. The CDR3 coding sequence is TGTGCCAGCAGCATAAGAGCGGGATATTCCCCTACAGGGGAGACCCAGTACTTC. Amino acid sequence: CASSIRAGYSPTGETQYF.

J is TRBJ2-1 and V is TRBV4-1; D remains unclear. CDR1 MGHRA and CDR2 YSYEKL come from the germline V gene. The V and J ends lost 2 bases and 7 bases respectively, with 15 bases between them. The CDR3 spans 15 residues. The CDR3 protein is CASSQSVSHKNEQFF. CDR3 DNA: TGCGCCAGCAGCCAATCCGTGTCCCACAAAAATGAGCAGTTCTTC.

Only one count was recorded for this clone. V and J are TRBV7-9 and TRBJ2-3; 8 bases agree with TRBD2. The germline gives CDR1 SEHNR, CDR2 FQNEAQ (reference sequence). Trimming took 0 bases from V and 2 from J; bases not matched to a gene: 7. CDR3 length equals 17 residues. The CDR3 nucleotides read TGTGCCAGCAGCTTAGCCGAGGTAGCGGGGATCACAGATACGCAGTATTTT. Translated, it gives CASSLAEVAGITDTQYF.

V and J are TRBV3-1 (or the pseudogene TRBV3-2) and TRBJ2-5; 12 nucleotides agree with TRBD2. The germline V gene has CDR1 LGHDT and CDR2 YNNKEL (reference sequence). The length of the CDR3 is 15 residues. With 4 bases clipped from V and 4 bases from J, the junction kept 4 bases outside the gene matches. CDR3 DNA sequence: TGTGCCAGCAGCCCCCGACTAGCGGGAGTAGAGACCCAGTACTTC. Its translation is CASSPRLAGVETQYF.

The CDR3 reads CASSRGEDEKLFF. The DNA for the CDR3 is TGTGCCAGTAGTAGAGGGGAGGACGAAAAACTGTTTTTT. This chain joins TRBV19 and TRBJ1-4; D possibly corresponds to TRBD1 (5 bases). CDR1 and CDR2 (germline): LNHDA, SQIVND (reference sequence). The CDR3 consists of 13 residues. With 4 bases removed from V and 8 bases from J, the gap between germline ends came to 11 bases.

With regard to this clone: The same CDR3 also results from other DNA sequences found in this sample. The chain couples TRBV5-1 to TRBJ2-3; weak D call: TRBD2 (6 bases). Germline lookup yields CDR1 SGHRS and CDR2 YFSETQ. This CDR3 has 15 residues. Trimming shortened V by 0 bases and J by 2 bases, and 10 bases separated the two germline ends. CDR3 sequence: CASSLEGRSTDTQYF. The CDR3 DNA is TGCGCCAGCAGCTTGGAAGGGAGGTCCACAGATACGCAGTATTTT.

The chain recombines TRBV4-2 with TRBJ2-7; D remains unclear. Per the germline V gene, CDR1 is LGHNA and CDR2 is YNFKEQ. The length of the CDR3 is 17 residues. V dropped 2 bases and J dropped 2 bases, with 19 bases sitting between them. CDR3 region: CASSQSLSITVAYEQYF. Written as DNA, the CDR3 is TGTGCCAGCAGCCAATCATTGAGCATTACAGTGGCCTACGAGCAGTACTTC.

CDR3 nucleotide sequence: TGTGCCAGCAGAAAGGGGTCAGCACCGAACACTGAAGCTTTCTTT. Translated: CASRKGSAPNTEAFF. The chain is built from TRBV2 and TRBJ1-1, with D maybe TRBD1 (5 bases). The CDR3 extends over 15 amino acids. CDR1 and CDR2 (germline): SNHLY, FYNNEI. V lost 6 bases and J 1 base, leaving 15 bases between the germline ends.